What follows describes a single T cell receptor beta chain. Its specificity is unknown. The sorted-subset replicate PCRs were given about 210 ng DNA, which is 30,000 to 35,000 T cell genomes. Data came from immunoSEQ multiplex PCR; TCRdb stores just in-frame clones and leaves some out. The table records over 2 million clones, roughly 94% of them present only once. The data were taken from a study of shared clonotypes between healthy human individuals. Trimming took 4 bases from V and 4 from J; bases not matched to a gene: 6. The germline V gene encodes CDR1 SGHRS and CDR2 YFSETQ. This CDR3 is 16 amino acids long. General observations from the study: As a rule, naive subsets had a larger estimated richness than memory subsets. Around 5.4% of naive CD4 clonotypes were common to a handful of donors.

It was CD45RO-negative cells, positively selected for CCR7, that made up naive CD8 cells, with terminally differentiated effector memory CD45RA+ cells excluded. This receptor was obtained from a man younger than 35 in good health. This sequence joins TRBV5-1 and TRBJ1-4; 11 nucleotides align to TRBD1. Sequences were obtained from naive CD8+ T cells sorted from blood. This chain's CDR3 is CASSGGQGVYNEKLFF. CDR3 sequence (DNA): TGCGCCAGCAGCGGGGGACAGGGGGTCTATAATGAAAAACTGTTTTTT.